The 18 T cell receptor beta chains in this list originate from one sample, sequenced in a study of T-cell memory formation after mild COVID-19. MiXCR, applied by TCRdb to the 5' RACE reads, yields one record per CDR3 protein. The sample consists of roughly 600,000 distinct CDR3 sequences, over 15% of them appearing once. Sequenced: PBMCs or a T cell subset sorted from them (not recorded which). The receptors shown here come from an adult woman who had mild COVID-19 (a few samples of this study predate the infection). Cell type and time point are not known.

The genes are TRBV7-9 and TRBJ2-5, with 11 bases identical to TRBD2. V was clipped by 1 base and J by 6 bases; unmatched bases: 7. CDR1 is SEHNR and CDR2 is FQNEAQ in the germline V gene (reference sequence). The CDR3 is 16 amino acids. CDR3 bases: TGTGCCAGCAGCTTAGGTAGCGGGAGGGCCTGGAAGACCCAGTACTTC. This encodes CASSLGSGRAWKTQYF.

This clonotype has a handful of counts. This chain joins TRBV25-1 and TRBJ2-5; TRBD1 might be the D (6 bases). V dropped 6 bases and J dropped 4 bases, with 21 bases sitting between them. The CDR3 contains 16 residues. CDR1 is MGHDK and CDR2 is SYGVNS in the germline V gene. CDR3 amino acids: CASSLPTGSGLETQYF. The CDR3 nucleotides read TGTGCCAGCAGCCTTCCTACAGGGAGTGGATTAGAGACCCAGTACTTC. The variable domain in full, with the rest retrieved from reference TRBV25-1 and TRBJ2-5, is EADIYQTPRYLVIGTGKKITLECSQTMGHDKMYWYQQDPGMELHLIHYSYGVNSTEKGDLSSESTVSRIRTEHFPLTLESARPSHTSQYLCASSLPTGSGLETQYFGPGTRLLVL.

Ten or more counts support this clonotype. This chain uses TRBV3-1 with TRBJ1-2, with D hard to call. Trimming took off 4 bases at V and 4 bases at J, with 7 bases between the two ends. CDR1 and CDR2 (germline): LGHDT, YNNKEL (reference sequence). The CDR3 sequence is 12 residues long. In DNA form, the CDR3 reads TGTGCCAGCAGCCCGGACGCCTATGGCTACACCTTC. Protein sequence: CASSPDAYGYTF. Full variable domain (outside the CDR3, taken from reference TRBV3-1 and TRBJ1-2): DTAVSQTPKYLVTQMGNDKSIKCEQNLGHDTMYWYKQDSKKFLKIMFSYNNKELIINETVPNRFSPKSPDKAHLNLHINSLELGDSAVYFCASSPDAYGYTFGSGTRLTVV.

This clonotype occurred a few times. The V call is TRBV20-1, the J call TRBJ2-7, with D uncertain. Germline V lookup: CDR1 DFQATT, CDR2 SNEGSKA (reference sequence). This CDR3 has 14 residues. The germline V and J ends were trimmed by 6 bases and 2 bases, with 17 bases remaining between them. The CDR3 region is CSASGRSATYEQYF. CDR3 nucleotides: TGCAGTGCCTCGGGCAGGAGCGCTACCTACGAGCAGTACTTC.

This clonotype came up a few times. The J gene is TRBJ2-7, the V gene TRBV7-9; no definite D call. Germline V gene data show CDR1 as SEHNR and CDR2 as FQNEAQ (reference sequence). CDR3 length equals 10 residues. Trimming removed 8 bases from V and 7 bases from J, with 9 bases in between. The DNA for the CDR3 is TGTGCCAGCGACCTTGGGGAGCAGTACTTC. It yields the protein CASDLGEQYF.

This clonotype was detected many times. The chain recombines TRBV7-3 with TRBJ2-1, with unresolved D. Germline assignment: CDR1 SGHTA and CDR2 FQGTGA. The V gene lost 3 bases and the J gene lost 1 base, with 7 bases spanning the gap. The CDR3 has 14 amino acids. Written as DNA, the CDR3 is TGTGCCAGCAGCTTGTCCCGGTCCTACAATGAGCAGTTCTTC. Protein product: CASSLSRSYNEQFF.

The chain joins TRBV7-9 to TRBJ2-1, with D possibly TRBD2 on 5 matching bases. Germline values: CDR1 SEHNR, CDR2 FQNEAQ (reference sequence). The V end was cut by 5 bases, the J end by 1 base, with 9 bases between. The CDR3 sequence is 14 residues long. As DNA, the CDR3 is TGTGCCAGCAGCCTCGGGGAGTCCTACAATGAGCAGTTCTTC. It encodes CASSLGESYNEQFF.

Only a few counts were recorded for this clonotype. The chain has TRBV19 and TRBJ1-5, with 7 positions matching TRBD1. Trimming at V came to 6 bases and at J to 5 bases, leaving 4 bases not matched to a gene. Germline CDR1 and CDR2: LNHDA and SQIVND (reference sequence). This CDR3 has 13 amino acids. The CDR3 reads CASRYRGDQPQHF. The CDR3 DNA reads TGTGCCAGTAGGTACAGGGGAGATCAGCCCCAGCATTTT.

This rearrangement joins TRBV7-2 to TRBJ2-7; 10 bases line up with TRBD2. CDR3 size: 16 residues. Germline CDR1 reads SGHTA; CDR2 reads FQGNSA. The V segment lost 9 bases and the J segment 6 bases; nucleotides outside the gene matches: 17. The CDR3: CASRKQVLAGAAEQYF. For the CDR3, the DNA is TGTGCCAGTCGGAAACAGGTTCTAGCGGGAGCAGCCGAGCAGTACTTC.

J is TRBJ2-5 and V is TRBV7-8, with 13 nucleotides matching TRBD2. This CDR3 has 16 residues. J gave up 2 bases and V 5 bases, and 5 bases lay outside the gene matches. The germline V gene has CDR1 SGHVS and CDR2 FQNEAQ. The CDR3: CASSLPGLAGQETQYF. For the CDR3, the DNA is TGTGCCAGCAGCCTCCCGGGACTAGCGGGACAAGAGACCCAGTACTTC.

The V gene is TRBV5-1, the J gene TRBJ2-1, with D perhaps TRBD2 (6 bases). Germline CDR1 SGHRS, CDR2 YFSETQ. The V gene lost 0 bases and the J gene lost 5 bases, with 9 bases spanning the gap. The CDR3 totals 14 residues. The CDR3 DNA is TGCGCCAGCAGCTTGGCACTAGCTCACAATGAGCAGTTCTTC. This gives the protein CASSLALAHNEQFF.

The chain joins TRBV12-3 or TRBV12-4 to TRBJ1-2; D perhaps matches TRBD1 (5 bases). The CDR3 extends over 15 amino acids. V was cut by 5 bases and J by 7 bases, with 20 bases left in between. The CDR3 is CASSRWRDSLAGYTF. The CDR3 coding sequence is TGTGCCAGCAGTCGTTGGCGGGACTCTTTGGCTGGCTACACCTTC.

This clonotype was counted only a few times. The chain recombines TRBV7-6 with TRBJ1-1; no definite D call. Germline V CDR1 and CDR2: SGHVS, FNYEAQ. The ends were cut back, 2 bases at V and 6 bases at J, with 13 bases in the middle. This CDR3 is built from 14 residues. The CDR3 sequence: CASSLPPPGAEAFF. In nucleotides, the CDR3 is TGTGCCAGCAGCTTACCGCCCCCGGGTGCTGAAGCTTTCTTT.

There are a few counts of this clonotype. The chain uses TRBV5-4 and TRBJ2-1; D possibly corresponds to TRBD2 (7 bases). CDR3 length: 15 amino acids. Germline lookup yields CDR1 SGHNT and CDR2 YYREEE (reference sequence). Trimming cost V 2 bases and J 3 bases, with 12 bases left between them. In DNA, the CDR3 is TGTGCCAGCAGCTTAGGGGGGGCAGTCTACAATGAGCAGTTCTTC. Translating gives CASSLGGAVYNEQFF.

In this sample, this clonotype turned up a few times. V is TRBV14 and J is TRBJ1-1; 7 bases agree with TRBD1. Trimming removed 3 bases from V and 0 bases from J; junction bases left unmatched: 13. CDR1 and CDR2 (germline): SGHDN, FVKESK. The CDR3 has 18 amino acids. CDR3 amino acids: CASSQTGLGRLMNTEAFF. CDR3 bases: TGTGCCAGCAGCCAGACAGGGCTGGGGCGGCTAATGAACACTGAAGCTTTCTTT. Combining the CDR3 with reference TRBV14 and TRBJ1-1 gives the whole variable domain EAGVTQFPSHSVIEKGQTVTLRCDPISGHDNLYWYRRVMGKEIKFLLHFVKESKQDESGMPNNRFLAERTGGTYSTLKVQPAELEDSGVYFCASSQTGLGRLMNTEAFFGQGTRLTVV.

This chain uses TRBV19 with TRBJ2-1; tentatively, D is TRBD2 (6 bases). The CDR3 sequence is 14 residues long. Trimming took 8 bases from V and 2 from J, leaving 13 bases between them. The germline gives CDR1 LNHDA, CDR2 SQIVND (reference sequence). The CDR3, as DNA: TGTGCCAGTTCGATAGCGGAAGCCTACAATGAGCAGTTCTTC. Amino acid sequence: CASSIAEAYNEQFF.

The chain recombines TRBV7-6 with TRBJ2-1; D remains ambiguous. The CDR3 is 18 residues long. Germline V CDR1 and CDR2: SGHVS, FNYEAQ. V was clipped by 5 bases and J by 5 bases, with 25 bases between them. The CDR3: CASSPTVNIQPINNEQFF. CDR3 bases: TGTGCCAGCAGCCCTACTGTCAATATCCAGCCTATAAACAATGAGCAGTTCTTC.

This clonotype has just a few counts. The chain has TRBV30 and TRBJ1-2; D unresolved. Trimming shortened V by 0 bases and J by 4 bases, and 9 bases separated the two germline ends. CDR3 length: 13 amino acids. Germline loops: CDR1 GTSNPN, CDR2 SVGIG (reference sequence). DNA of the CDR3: TGTGCCTGGAGTGTACGAGAAGGCTATGGCTACACCTTC. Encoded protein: CAWSVREGYGYTF. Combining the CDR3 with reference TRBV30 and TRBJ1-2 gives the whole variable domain SQTIHQWPATLVQPVGSPLSLECTVEGTSNPNLYWYRQAAGRGLQLLFYSVGIGQISSEVPQNLSASRPQDRQFILSSKKLLLSDSGFYLCAWSVREGYGYTFGSGTRLTVV.